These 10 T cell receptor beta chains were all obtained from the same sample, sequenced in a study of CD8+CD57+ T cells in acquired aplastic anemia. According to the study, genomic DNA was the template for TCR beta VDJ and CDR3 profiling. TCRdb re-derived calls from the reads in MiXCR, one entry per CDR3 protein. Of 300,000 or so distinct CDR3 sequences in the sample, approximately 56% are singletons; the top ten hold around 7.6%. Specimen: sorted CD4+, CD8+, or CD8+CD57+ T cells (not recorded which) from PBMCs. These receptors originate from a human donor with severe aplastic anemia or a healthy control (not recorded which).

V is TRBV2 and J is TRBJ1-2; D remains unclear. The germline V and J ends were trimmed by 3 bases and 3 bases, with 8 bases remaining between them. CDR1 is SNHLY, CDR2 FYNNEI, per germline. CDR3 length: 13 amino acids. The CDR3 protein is CASSDRTHYGYTF. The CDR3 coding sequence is TGTGCCAGCAGTGACAGGACCCACTATGGCTACACCTTC.

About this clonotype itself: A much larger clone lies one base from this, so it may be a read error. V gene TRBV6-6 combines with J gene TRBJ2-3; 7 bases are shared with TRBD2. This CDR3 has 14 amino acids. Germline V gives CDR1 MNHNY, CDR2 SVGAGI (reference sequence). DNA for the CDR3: TGTACCAGCAACCGGGACTATCAAACAGATACGCAGTATTTT. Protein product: CTSNRDYQTDTQYF.

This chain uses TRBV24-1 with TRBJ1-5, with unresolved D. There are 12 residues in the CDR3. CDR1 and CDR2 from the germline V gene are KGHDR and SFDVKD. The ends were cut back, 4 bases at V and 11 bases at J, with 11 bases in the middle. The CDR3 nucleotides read TGTGCCACCAGTGACCCCATCGGAGCCCAGCATTTT. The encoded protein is CATSDPIGAQHF.

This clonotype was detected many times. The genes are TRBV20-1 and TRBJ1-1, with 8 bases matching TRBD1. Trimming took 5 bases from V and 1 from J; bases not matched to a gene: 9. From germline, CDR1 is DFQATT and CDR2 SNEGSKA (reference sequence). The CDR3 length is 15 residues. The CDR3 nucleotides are TGCAGTGCTTTGGCCCCGGACAGGGAGAACACTGAAGCTTTCTTT. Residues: CSALAPDRENTEAFF.

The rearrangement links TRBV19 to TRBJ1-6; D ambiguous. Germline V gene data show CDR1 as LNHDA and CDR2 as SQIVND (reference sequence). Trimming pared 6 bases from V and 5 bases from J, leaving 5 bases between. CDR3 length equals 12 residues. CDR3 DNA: TGTGCCAGTAGCCAGCATAATTCACCCCTCCACTTT. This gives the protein CASSQHNSPLHF.

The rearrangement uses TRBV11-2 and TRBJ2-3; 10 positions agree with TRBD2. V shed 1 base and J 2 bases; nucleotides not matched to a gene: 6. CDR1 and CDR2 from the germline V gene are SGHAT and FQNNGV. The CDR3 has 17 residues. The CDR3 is CASSLAPAGGYTDTQYF. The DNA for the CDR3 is TGTGCCAGCAGCTTAGCTCCAGCGGGGGGGTACACAGATACGCAGTATTTT.

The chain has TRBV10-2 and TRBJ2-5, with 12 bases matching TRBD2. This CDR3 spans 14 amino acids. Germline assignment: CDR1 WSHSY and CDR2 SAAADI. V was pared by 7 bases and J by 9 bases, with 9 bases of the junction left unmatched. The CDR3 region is CASTPGLAGTPQYF. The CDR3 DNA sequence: TGCGCCAGCACTCCAGGACTAGCGGGGACGCCCCAGTACTTC.

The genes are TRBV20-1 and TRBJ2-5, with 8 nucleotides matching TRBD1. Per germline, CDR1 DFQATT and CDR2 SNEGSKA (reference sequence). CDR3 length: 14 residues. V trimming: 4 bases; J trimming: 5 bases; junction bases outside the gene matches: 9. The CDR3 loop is CSAKRTGWEETQYF. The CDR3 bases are TGCAGTGCTAAGCGGACAGGGTGGGAGGAGACCCAGTACTTC.

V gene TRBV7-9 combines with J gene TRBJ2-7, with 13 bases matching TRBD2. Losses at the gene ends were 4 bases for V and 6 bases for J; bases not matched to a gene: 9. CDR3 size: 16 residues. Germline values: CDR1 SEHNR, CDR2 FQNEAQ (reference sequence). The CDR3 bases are TGTGCCAGCAGCTCAGGACTAGCGGGAGACCGACGCGAGCAGTACTTC. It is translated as CASSSGLAGDRREQYF.

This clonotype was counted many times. CDR3 sequence reads: CASSLTALGTDTQYF. For the CDR3, the DNA is TGTGCCAGCAGCTTAACAGCCCTTGGCACAGATACGCAGTATTTT. The chain is built from TRBV7-3 and TRBJ2-3, with no clear D. The CDR3 runs 15 residues. CDR1 and CDR2 (germline): SGHTA, FQGTGA. Between the trimmed V and J ends, which lost 0 bases and 1 base, there was a span of 8 bases.